This TCR beta chain emerged from a study of blood T cell repertoires in COVID-19. Overall study: Samples representing acute and convalescent COVID-19 were sourced from the United States, Italy and Spain. Sources were T cells, B-cell-depleted T cells, or PBMCs; the material itself was cDNA or gDNA.

In the original analysis: For nucleated cells, counts were estimated from reference gene primer amplification. Using immunoSEQ multiplex PCR, the repertoire was profiled, and TCRdb retains in-frame clones only, with some absent. The DNA gave D and trimming, while V, J and clone size come from that table. The sample records roughly 68,000 clones, 85% to 90% being singletons. The source material was peripheral blood. This sequence was found in a woman aged 50 to 60 with active COVID-19.

CDR3 sequence (DNA): TGTGCCAGCAGCCAAGGTGCGGGACTAGCTTCCGAGACCCAGTACTTC. The encoded protein is CASSQGAGLASETQYF. The J gene is TRBJ2-5, the V gene TRBV3-1 (or the pseudogene TRBV3-2); TRBD2 aligns across 9 bases. Germline-derived CDR1 and CDR2 are LGHDT and YNNKEL (reference sequence). Trimming took 1 base from V and 5 from J; bases not matched to a gene: 8. This CDR3 has 16 amino acids.